The source of this TCR beta chain is a study of PD-1 blockade in classical Hodgkin lymphoma. Following autologous stem cell transplantation, relapse occurred in every patient, and exposure to brentuximab vedotin varied. With magnetic negative selection, CD4+ T cells were purified from PBMCs that had been thawed. This clone has only one observation. Assay: immunoSEQ multiplex PCR; the TCRdb copy retains only in-frame clones and omits some. The sample contains roughly 7,600 clones, 60% to 80% of which appear only once. Germline CDR1 SGHNT, CDR2 YYREEE (reference sequence). Trimming took 4 bases from V and 2 from J, leaving 18 bases between them. CDR3 length equals 16 residues.

V gene TRBV5-4 combines with J gene TRBJ1-2, with a possible D match to TRBD1 (6 bases). This receptor was obtained from a human donor with classical Hodgkin lymphoma. The sequencing used CD4+ T cells from blood, collected at baseline. CDR3 region: CASSQNRGARNYGYTF. The DNA of the CDR3 is TGTGCCAGCAGCCAAAATCGGGGGGCGCGGAACTATGGCTACACCTTC.